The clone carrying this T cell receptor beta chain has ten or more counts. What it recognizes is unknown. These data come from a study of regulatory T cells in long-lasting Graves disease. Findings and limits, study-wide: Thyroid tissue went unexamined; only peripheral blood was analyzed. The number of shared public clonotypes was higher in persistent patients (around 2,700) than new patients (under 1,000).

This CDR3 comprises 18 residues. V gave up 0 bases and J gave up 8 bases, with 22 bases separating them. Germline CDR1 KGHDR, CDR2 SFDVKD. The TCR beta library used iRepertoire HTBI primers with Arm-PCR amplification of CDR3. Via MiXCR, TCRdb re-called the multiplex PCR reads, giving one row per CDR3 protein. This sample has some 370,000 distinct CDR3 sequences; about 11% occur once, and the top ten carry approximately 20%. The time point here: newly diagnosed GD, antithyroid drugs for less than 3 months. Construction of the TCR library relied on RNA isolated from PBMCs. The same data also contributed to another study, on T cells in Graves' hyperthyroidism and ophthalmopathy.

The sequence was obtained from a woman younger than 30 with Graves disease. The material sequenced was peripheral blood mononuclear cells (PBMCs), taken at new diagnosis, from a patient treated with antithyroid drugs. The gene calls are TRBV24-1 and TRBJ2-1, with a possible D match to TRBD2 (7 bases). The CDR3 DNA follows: TGTGCCACCAGTGATTTGCTCCCAGAGGGGGGGAATAGCGATGAGCAGTTCTTC. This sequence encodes CATSDLLPEGGNSDEQFF.